This entry lists 25 T cell receptor beta chains sequenced from one sample in a study of blood T cell repertoires in COVID-19. Method: immunoSEQ multiplex PCR; TCRdb's copy keeps in-frame clones and lacks some. The repertoire holds tens of thousands of clones, with 87% as singletons. Source material: peripheral blood. The receptors shown here come from a human donor with acute or convalescent COVID-19. The donor label of this sample is uncertain.

This clone came up once. V usage is TRBV18 and J usage is TRBJ2-1; tentative D call: TRBD1 (7 bases). Trimming removed 3 bases at V and 8 bases at J, with 20 bases between. CDR3 length: 16 amino acids. Germline lookup yields CDR1 KGHSH and CDR2 LQKENI. The CDR3 loop reads CASSPRDRGGIDEQFF. The CDR3, as DNA: TGTGCCAGCTCACCCCGGGACAGAGGAGGGATAGATGAGCAGTTCTTC.

The CDR3 is CASSNNRLAGAEGEQYV. CDR3 nucleotide sequence: TGTGCCAGCAGCAACAATCGACTAGCGGGGGCTGAGGGCGAGCAGTACGTC. This rearrangement joins TRBV5-6 to TRBJ2-7; 12 nucleotides align to TRBD2. V was pared by 4 bases and J by 6 bases, with 14 bases of the junction left unmatched. CDR3 length equals 17 residues. The germline gives CDR1 SGHDT, CDR2 YYEEEE.

The chain recombines TRBV19 with TRBJ1-1; 9 nucleotides match TRBD1. Germline V CDR1 and CDR2: LNHDA, SQIVND (reference sequence). V trimming: 6 bases; J trimming: 1 base; junction bases outside the gene matches: 3. The CDR3 loop spans 14 amino acids. CDR3 nucleotides: TGTGCCAGTAGAACACAGGGGGCGAACACTGAAGCTTTCTTT. Its protein is CASRTQGANTEAFF.

The chain joins TRBV27 to TRBJ1-5, with TRBD1 identical over 10 bases. J lost 3 bases, V lost 6 bases, and 11 bases had no gene match. This CDR3 has 17 amino acids. CDR1 is MNHEY and CDR2 is SMNVEV in the germline V gene (reference sequence). The CDR3 loop reads CASSPGTGVGSNQPQHF. Written as DNA, the CDR3 is TGTGCCAGCAGCCCTGGGACAGGGGTCGGATCCAATCAGCCCCAGCATTTT.

V usage is TRBV5-4 and J usage is TRBJ2-7; TRBD2 agrees at 9 bases. With 4 bases clipped from V and 4 bases from J, the junction kept 6 bases outside the gene matches. The CDR3 has 14 residues. The germline V gene encodes CDR1 SGHNT and CDR2 YYREEE (reference sequence). CDR3 bases: TGTGCCAGCAGCCCGCGGGGGGGACGGTACGAGCAGTACTTC. Translating gives CASSPRGGRYEQYF.

The V gene is TRBV30, the J gene TRBJ2-5; 10 bases are shared with TRBD1. V shed 0 bases, J shed 5 bases, and the junction held 21 bases outside the gene matches. Germline lookup yields CDR1 GTSNPN and CDR2 SVGIG (reference sequence). This CDR3 contains 20 residues. CDR3 in DNA: TGTGCCTGGAGTGTTTATCTGCCCCGGGACAGGGGCCGTTCGCTCGAGACCCAGTACTTC. It translates to CAWSVYLPRDRGRSLETQYF.

This chain uses TRBV6-5 with TRBJ1-4, with 10 bases lining up with TRBD1. The V segment lost 6 bases and the J segment 11 bases; nucleotides outside the gene matches: 9. The CDR3 contains 14 residues. Germline loops: CDR1 MNHEY, CDR2 SVGAGI. CDR3: CASSPGTGVEKLFF. The CDR3 DNA is TGTGCCAGCAGCCCCGGGACAGGGGTCGAGAAACTGTTTTTT.

The chain uses TRBV7-2 and TRBJ2-1; D is perhaps TRBD2 (6 bases). V was pared by 5 bases and J by 7 bases, with 18 bases between. The CDR3 contains 15 residues. Germline V gene data show CDR1 as SGHTA and CDR2 as FQGNSA. This CDR3 is CASSASRLARNEQFF. CDR3 DNA: TGTGCCAGCAGCGCCTCACGGCTAGCGAGAAATGAGCAGTTCTTC.

The chain combines TRBV2 with TRBJ2-2, with 8 positions matching TRBD2. Germline V gene lookup returns CDR1 SNHLY and CDR2 FYNNEI. This CDR3 spans 15 amino acids. The V and J ends lost 5 bases and 6 bases, in that order; junction bases with no gene match: 8. The CDR3 region is CASSTLAGSAGELFF. As DNA, the CDR3 is TGTGCCAGCAGTACCTTAGCGGGAAGCGCCGGGGAGCTGTTTTTT.

The chain recombines TRBV5-1 with TRBJ2-1; TRBD2 matches at 8 bases. The CDR3 covers 15 residues. After removal of 0 bases from V and 9 bases from J, the junction contained 8 bases not matched to a gene. In germline, CDR1 is SGHRS, CDR2 YFSETQ. The CDR3 DNA follows: TGCGCCAGCAGCTTGGTCCCGGGACTAGAAGGTGAGCAGTTCTTC. Amino acids: CASSLVPGLEGEQFF.

The chain is built from TRBV15 and TRBJ1-2, with a possible D match to TRBD1 (5 bases). The germline V gene encodes CDR1 LNHNV and CDR2 YYDKDF (reference sequence). CDR3 size: 14 residues. Trimming shortened V by 1 base and J by 2 bases, and 8 bases separated the two germline ends. CDR3 protein: CATSRGGENYGYTF. The CDR3 DNA reads as TGTGCCACCAGCAGAGGGGGCGAAAACTATGGCTACACCTTC.

The CDR3 sequence is CASSEAVSSYNSPLHF. The CDR3 coding sequence is TGTGCCAGCAGTGAAGCCGTGAGCTCCTATAATTCACCCCTCCACTTT. This sequence joins TRBV2 and TRBJ1-6; D call uncertain. CDR1 SNHLY and CDR2 FYNNEI come from the germline V gene. The V gene lost 0 bases and the J gene lost 0 bases, with 6 bases spanning the gap. The CDR3 has 16 amino acids.

The J gene is TRBJ2-2, the V gene TRBV7-9; 9 bases fit TRBD1. Germline V gives CDR1 SEHNR, CDR2 FQNEAQ (reference sequence). This CDR3 spans 16 amino acids. V lost 6 bases, J lost 1 base, and 6 bases stayed unmatched. The CDR3 region is CASRPQGQGNTGELFF. The CDR3 region has the DNA TGTGCCAGCAGACCGCAGGGACAGGGGAACACCGGGGAGCTGTTTTTT.

V is TRBV18 and J is TRBJ2-2; D unclear. V was pared by 2 bases and J by 0 bases, with 7 bases between. The germline CDR1 and CDR2 sequences are KGHSH and LQKENI. The CDR3 is 15 amino acids. The CDR3 sequence: CASSPTATNTGELFF. The CDR3 nucleotides are TGTGCCAGCTCACCAACAGCTACGAACACCGGGGAGCTGTTTTTT.

The CDR3 loop reads CSVEGRQAQETQYF. The CDR3, as DNA: TGCAGCGTTGAGGGGAGACAGGCTCAAGAGACCCAGTACTTC. The genes are TRBV29-1 and TRBJ2-5; possibly TRBD1 for D (6 bases). The germline V and J ends were trimmed by 3 bases and 2 bases, with 13 bases remaining between them. The CDR3 spans 14 residues. Germline V gene data show CDR1 as SQVTM and CDR2 as ANQGSEA.

V is TRBV19 and J is TRBJ1-4, with a weak D call TRBD1 (6 bases). CDR1 is LNHDA, CDR2 SQIVND, per germline (reference sequence). This CDR3 is 15 amino acids long. Trimming shortened V by 5 bases and J by 5 bases, and 15 bases separated the two germline ends. The CDR3 DNA reads TGTGCCAGTAGTCGGCGGGGGCGCGAGAATGAAAAACTGTTTTTT. Translating it yields CASSRRGRENEKLFF.

The rearrangement joins TRBV28 to TRBJ1-2; D unresolved. V dropped 10 bases and J dropped 3 bases, with 15 bases sitting between them. The CDR3 has 13 amino acids. Germline V gene data show CDR1 as MDHEN and CDR2 as SYDVKM. The CDR3 DNA is TGTGCCAACGCCGAGCGTCCGGACTATGGCTACACCTTC. Translation: CANAERPDYGYTF.

This clone appeared a single time. This rearrangement joins TRBV4-1 to TRBJ2-2; D not resolved. Trimming took 4 bases from V and 1 from J, leaving 16 bases between them. Germline V gene data show CDR1 as MGHRA and CDR2 as YSYEKL. There are 17 residues in the CDR3. Here the CDR3 DNA reads TGCGCCAGCAGCCCCGAGCGCCTGGCGGAGAACACCGGGGAGCTGTTTTTT. It translates to CASSPERLAENTGELFF.

The chain recombines TRBV11-3 with TRBJ2-3; TRBD2 aligns across 12 bases. The CDR3 extends over 15 amino acids. Germline V gene data show CDR1 as SGHNT and CDR2 as YENEEA. V dropped 6 bases and J dropped 2; count of bases not matched to a gene: 3. Here the CDR3 DNA reads TGTGCCAGCAGTAGGACTAGCGGGACCACAGATACGCAGTATTTT. Protein product: CASSRTSGTTDTQYF.

The rearrangement joins TRBV3-1 (or the pseudogene TRBV3-2) to TRBJ2-3, with D unclear. Germline-derived CDR1 and CDR2 are LGHDT and YNNKEL (reference sequence). The V gene lost 4 bases and the J gene lost 0 bases, with 11 bases spanning the gap. CDR3 size: 15 residues. CDR3 amino acids: CASSPGHESTDTQYF. The CDR3 nucleotides are TGTGCCAGCAGCCCGGGTCACGAGAGCACAGATACGCAGTATTTT.

V and J are TRBV11-2 and TRBJ2-3; 7 bases are a match to TRBD1. The CDR3 length is 15 residues. Germline assignment: CDR1 SGHAT and CDR2 FQNNGV. DNA of the CDR3: TGTGGTATCGGTGAAACCGGGACAGCCACAGATACGCAGTATTTT. Amino acid sequence: CGIGETGTATDTQYF. The full variable domain, completed using reference TRBV11-2 and TRBJ2-3, is EAGVAQSPRYKIIEKRQSVAFWCNPISGHATLYWYQQILGQGPKLLIQFQNNGVVDDSQLPKDRFSAERLKGVDSTLKIQPAKLEDSAVYLCGIGETGTATDTQYFGPGTRLTVL.

The V gene is TRBV5-1, the J gene TRBJ1-3; D perhaps matches TRBD1 (5 bases). The CDR3 totals 11 residues. Trimming cost V 5 bases and J 7 bases, with 7 bases left between them. CDR1 is SGHRS and CDR2 is YFSETQ in the germline V gene. The CDR3 sequence is CASRGGNTIYF. Here the CDR3 DNA reads TGCGCCAGCAGGGGGGGGAACACCATATATTTT.

This sequence joins TRBV30 and TRBJ1-2; D is unresolved. Germline lookup yields CDR1 GTSNPN and CDR2 SVGIG (reference sequence). CDR3 length: 13 residues. The V end was cut by 0 bases, the J end by 2 bases, with 7 bases between. The CDR3 loop reads CAWSVGSNYGYTF. In nucleotides, the CDR3 is TGTGCCTGGAGTGTCGGGTCAAACTATGGCTACACCTTC.

In DNA form, the CDR3 reads TGTGCCAGCAGGCCCCGGGACAGACACACCGGGGAGCTGTTTTTT. It specifies CASRPRDRHTGELFF. The chain has TRBV6-5 and TRBJ2-2; 7 nucleotides match TRBD1. The CDR3 is made up of 15 amino acids. The trim removed 6 bases at V and 3 bases at J, leaving 7 bases unmatched. Germline V gene data show CDR1 as MNHEY and CDR2 as SVGAGI.

The chain carries TRBV19 and TRBJ1-5; 10 nucleotides align to TRBD1. The V gene end was trimmed by 5 bases and the J gene end by 4 bases; junction bases not matched to a gene: 2. CDR3 length: 14 amino acids. Germline values: CDR1 LNHDA, CDR2 SQIVND (reference sequence). CDR3 loop: CASSGQGGNQPQHF. The DNA for the CDR3 is TGTGCCAGTAGTGGACAGGGGGGTAATCAGCCCCAGCATTTT.